These 22 T cell receptor beta chains came from one sample sequenced in a study of shared clonotypes between healthy human individuals (dated by TCRdb to the early 2020s). The library was obtained by the immunoSEQ multiplex PCR assay. Not all clones reach the TCRdb copy of this immuneACCESS table, which keeps in-frame sequences only. Checked studies attribute under half of the gap to unresolved V genes and leave the rest unexplained. The sample table holds 550,000 to 700,000 clones, of which about three quarters were seen once. 1.5% to 2% of the sample is in the top ten clones. Sample: memory CD4+ T cells sorted from blood. The sample's cell subset or site label is to be understood as: CD45RA-negative fraction. Source of these receptors: a woman aged 25 to 45 in good health.

Turning to this clone: The junction does not match germline at one end; this may be a read error. This chain uses TRBV5-6 with TRBJ2-1; 12 positions agree with TRBD2. The CDR3 contains 12 residues. Germline lookup yields CDR1 SGHDT and CDR2 YYEEEE. For the CDR3, the DNA is TGTGCCAGCAGCCGGCTAGCGGGAGGGCGGGTCTTC. This sequence encodes CASSRLAGGRVF.

The chain links TRBV6-5 to TRBJ2-5; 7 nucleotides line up with TRBD1. V trimming: 2 bases; J trimming: 5 bases; junction bases outside the gene matches: 5. Germline values: CDR1 MNHEY, CDR2 SVGAGI. The CDR3 loop spans 14 amino acids. The CDR3 loop is CASSYNRGQETQYF. The CDR3 DNA reads as TGTGCCAGCAGTTACAATAGGGGGCAGGAGACCCAGTACTTC.

This clone appeared a few times. Other DNA sequences in the same sample also yield this CDR3. This chain joins TRBV2 and TRBJ2-1, with a tentative D call TRBD2 (6 bases). V lost 8 bases and J 3 bases, leaving 14 bases between the germline ends. CDR1 and CDR2 from the germline V gene are SNHLY and FYNNEI. This CDR3 spans 14 amino acids. Here the CDR3 reads CASGGQTSYNEQFF. In DNA, the CDR3 is TGTGCCAGCGGTGGTCAGACTAGCTACAATGAGCAGTTCTTC.

This rearrangement joins TRBV28 to TRBJ2-1, with TRBD2 identical over 10 bases. In germline, CDR1 is MDHEN, CDR2 SYDVKM. The length of the CDR3 is 22 residues. Trimming cost V 3 bases and J 2 bases; bases outside gene matches: 22. CDR3 in amino acids: CASSFVLVPSSGRINPYNEQFF. The CDR3 DNA follows: TGTGCCAGCAGTTTCGTTTTGGTGCCGTCTAGCGGGAGAATTAACCCCTACAATGAGCAGTTCTTC.

V and J are TRBV2 and TRBJ2-5; 7 nucleotides align to TRBD2. The germline gives CDR1 SNHLY, CDR2 FYNNEI. The CDR3 runs to 12 residues. V dropped 10 bases and J dropped 2; count of bases not matched to a gene: 4. The CDR3 DNA reads as TGTGCCACCGGGCGGGAGCAAGAGACCCAGTACTTC. It codes for CATGREQETQYF.

The chain joins TRBV27 to TRBJ2-3, with 9 bases fitting TRBD1. From germline, CDR1 is MNHEY and CDR2 SMNVEV (reference sequence). This CDR3 is built from 16 residues. The trim removed 1 base at V and 2 bases at J, leaving 4 bases unmatched. Written as DNA, the CDR3 is TGTGCCAGCAGTTTATGGGGGACAGGGACCACAGATACGCAGTATTTT. Translating it yields CASSLWGTGTTDTQYF.

The rearrangement joins TRBV6-5 to TRBJ2-3, with TRBD1 as a possible D gene (6 bases). The germline V gene encodes CDR1 MNHEY and CDR2 SVGAGI. Trimming pared 7 bases from V and 4 bases from J, leaving 12 bases between. This CDR3 has 13 amino acids. The CDR3 sequence is CASKRTDPDTQYF. The CDR3, as DNA: TGTGCCAGCAAAAGGACAGACCCAGATACGCAGTATTTT.

The V call is TRBV10-3, the J call TRBJ1-4, with 8 bases aligning to TRBD1. V shed 10 bases and J 0 bases; nucleotides not matched to a gene: 16. The germline V gene encodes CDR1 ENHRY and CDR2 SYGVKD. This CDR3 comprises 18 residues. The CDR3 is CATGLITRGRTTNEKLFF. The CDR3 DNA sequence: TGTGCCACCGGCTTAATCACCAGGGGGCGGACAACTAATGAAAAACTGTTTTTT.

J is TRBJ1-1 and V is TRBV5-1, with D perhaps matching TRBD1 (5 bases). V lost 4 bases and J lost 7, with 17 bases in between. Germline assignment: CDR1 SGHRS and CDR2 YFSETQ. CDR3 length equals 14 residues. The chain's CDR3 is CASSRSTGDGEAFF. CDR3 sequence (DNA): TGCGCCAGCAGCCGGTCCACGGGGGACGGTGAAGCTTTCTTT.

V usage is TRBV5-1 and J usage is TRBJ1-1; D is perhaps TRBD1 (5 bases). With 4 bases removed from V and 0 bases from J, the gap between germline ends came to 19 bases. CDR1 and CDR2 (germline): SGHRS, YFSETQ. This CDR3 spans 17 amino acids. The CDR3 loop reads CASSARDFKVVNTEAFF. The CDR3 DNA is TGCGCCAGCAGCGCCCGGGACTTTAAAGTGGTGAACACTGAAGCTTTCTTT. Variable domain in full (rest from reference TRBV5-1 and TRBJ1-1): KAGVTQTPRYLIKTRGQQVTLSCSPISGHRSVSWYQQTPGQGLQFLFEYFSETQRNKGNFPGRFSGRQFSNSRSEMNVSTLELGDSALYLCASSARDFKVVNTEAFFGQGTRLTVV.

This clone has only a few counts. V is TRBV28 and J is TRBJ1-5, with a tentative D call TRBD1 (5 bases). Germline V lookup: CDR1 MDHEN, CDR2 SYDVKM. CDR3 length: 12 amino acids. V was shortened by 8 bases and J by 11 bases, with 16 bases between the two germline ends. The CDR3 DNA reads as TGTGCCAGCGGCATCAACAAGGGGACCCAGCATTTT. This sequence encodes CASGINKGTQHF.

The chain recombines TRBV2 with TRBJ2-7; D gene uncertain. V lost 5 bases to trimming and J lost 0 bases, with 11 bases between them. Germline CDR1 reads SNHLY; CDR2 reads FYNNEI. This CDR3 spans 14 amino acids. DNA of the CDR3: TGTGCCAGCAGTAAAACTCTATCCTCCTACGAGCAGTACTTC. This encodes CASSKTLSSYEQYF.

The rearrangement uses TRBV25-1 and TRBJ1-5; TRBD1 might be the D (5 bases). The germline V gene encodes CDR1 MGHDK and CDR2 SYGVNS. V shed 2 bases and J shed 0 bases, with 8 bases lying between them. This CDR3 region has 15 residues. The CDR3 sequence is CASSEAGHSNQPQHF. DNA for the CDR3: TGTGCCAGCAGTGAAGCGGGGCATAGCAATCAGCCCCAGCATTTT.

This clone is a singleton in its sample. V and J are TRBV6-1 and TRBJ1-2, with 10 bases aligning to TRBD1. V trimming: 4 bases; J trimming: 5 bases; junction bases outside the gene matches: 10. The length of the CDR3 is 16 residues. The V gene's germline CDR1 is MNHNS and CDR2 SASEGT. CDR3 protein: CASSGSGTGVQYGYTF. CDR3 DNA sequence: TGTGCCAGCAGTGGGTCCGGGACAGGGGTACAATATGGCTACACCTTC.

In the case of this clone: A far larger clone differs by one base, so this is likely a read error. Other DNA sequences within the sample encode an identical CDR3. J is TRBJ2-7 and V is TRBV29-1; D gene ambiguous. CDR1 is SQVTM and CDR2 is ANQGSEA in the germline V gene. CDR3 size: 12 residues. The CDR3 region is CSVDSGRNEQYF. For the CDR3, the DNA is TGCAGCGTTGATTCCGGCAGAAACGAGCAATACTTC.

The chain is built from TRBV27 and TRBJ2-3; 9 nucleotides align to TRBD2. Germline values: CDR1 MNHEY, CDR2 SMNVEV (reference sequence). This CDR3 comprises 16 residues. V lost 2 bases and J lost 8; bases outside the gene matches: 11. The CDR3 sequence: CASSLTLAGNGGTQYF. The CDR3 DNA reads TGTGCCAGCAGTTTAACTCTAGCGGGAAATGGTGGTACGCAGTATTTT.

The rearrangement links TRBV19 to TRBJ2-7, with D unresolved. Trimming pared 7 bases from V and 3 bases from J, leaving 13 bases between. The CDR3 is 13 amino acids. Germline V gives CDR1 LNHDA, CDR2 SQIVND (reference sequence). CDR3 DNA sequence: TGTGCCAGTACGGTGGCAGGCAACTACGAGCAGTACTTC. Its translation: CASTVAGNYEQYF.

The chain carries TRBV28 and TRBJ2-1; 10 bases are a match to TRBD2. CDR1 is MDHEN and CDR2 is SYDVKM in the germline V gene. The CDR3 totals 15 residues. V lost 6 bases to trimming and J lost 4 bases; unmatched junction nucleotides: 6. The DNA of the CDR3 is TGTGCCAGCAGGTTAGCGGGAGGTTTATACAATGAGCAGTTCTTC. It translates to CASRLAGGLYNEQFF.

V is TRBV4-2 and J is TRBJ2-7; 7 nucleotides line up with TRBD2. CDR1 is LGHNA, CDR2 YNFKEQ, per germline. The CDR3 covers 14 residues. V lost 4 bases, J lost 6 bases, and 9 bases stayed unmatched. The CDR3 is CASSRGLREGEQYF. DNA for the CDR3: TGTGCCAGCAGCCGCGGGCTCAGGGAGGGCGAGCAGTACTTC.

The CDR3 is CASSLWAGSRYEQYF. CDR3 in DNA: TGTGCCAGCAGTTTATGGGCCGGGAGCCGCTACGAGCAGTACTTC. The V call is TRBV28, the J call TRBJ2-7; maybe TRBD2 (6 bases). The CDR3 covers 15 residues. Germline CDR1 reads MDHEN; CDR2 reads SYDVKM. V was clipped by 0 bases and J by 3 bases, with 12 bases between them.

This chain joins TRBV5-1 and TRBJ1-5; 7 nucleotides line up with TRBD1. Germline loops: CDR1 SGHRS, CDR2 YFSETQ. Trimming cost V 4 bases and J 3 bases; bases outside gene matches: 7. The CDR3 spans 15 residues. The CDR3 DNA follows: TGCGCCAGCAGCCAGTCAGGGGGTACCAATCAGCCCCAGCATTTT. This gives the protein CASSQSGGTNQPQHF.

This clone is a singleton in its sample. The CDR3 spells CSGGASGQQQYF. The CDR3 DNA sequence: TGCAGCGGCGGGGCTAGCGGGCAACAGCAGTACTTC. This sequence joins TRBV29-1 and TRBJ2-7; 8 bases fit TRBD2. The V segment lost 7 bases and the J segment 8 bases; nucleotides outside the gene matches: 10. The CDR3 loop spans 12 amino acids. Germline V gene sequence: CDR1 SQVTM, CDR2 ANQGSEA.